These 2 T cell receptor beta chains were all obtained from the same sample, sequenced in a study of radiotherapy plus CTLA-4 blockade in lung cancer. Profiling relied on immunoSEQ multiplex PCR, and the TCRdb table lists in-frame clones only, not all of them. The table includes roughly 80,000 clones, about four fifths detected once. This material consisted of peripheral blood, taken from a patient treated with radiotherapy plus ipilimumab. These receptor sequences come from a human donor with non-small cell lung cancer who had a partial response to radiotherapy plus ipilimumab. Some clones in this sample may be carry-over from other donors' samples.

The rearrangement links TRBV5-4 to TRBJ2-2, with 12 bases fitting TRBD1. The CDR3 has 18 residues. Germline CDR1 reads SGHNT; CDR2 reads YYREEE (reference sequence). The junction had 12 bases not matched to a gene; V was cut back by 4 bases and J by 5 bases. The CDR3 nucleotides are TGTGCCAGCAGCCCACCGGGACAGGGGGCGCGGGAAACCGGGGAGCTGTTTTTT. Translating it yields CASSPPGQGARETGELFF.

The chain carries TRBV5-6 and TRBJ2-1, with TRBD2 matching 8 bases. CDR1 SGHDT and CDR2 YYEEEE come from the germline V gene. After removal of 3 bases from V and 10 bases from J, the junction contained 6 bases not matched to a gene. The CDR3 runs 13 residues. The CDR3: CASSSPGGAEQFF. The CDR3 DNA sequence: TGTGCCAGCAGCTCCCCCGGGGGGGCCGAGCAGTTCTTC.